This TCR beta chain derives from a study of cytomegalovirus exposure and HLA in healthy donors. Whole-study findings and limits: Among the most significant clusters, several appeared linked to common viral pathogens in a later analysis.

13 Jbeta primers and 60 Vbeta primers were used for the PCR. Assay used: immunoSEQ multiplex PCR; TCRdb lists only in-frame clones, some missing. The sample contains approximately 110,000 clones, over 60% of which appear only once. Looked up from germline, CDR1 is MNHNS and CDR2 is SASEGT. The V end lost 6 bases, the J end lost 0 bases, and 13 bases lay between the germline ends. This CDR3 has 15 residues. On this clone: What it binds is not known.

The receptor comes from a man between 35 and 55 years old in good health and CMV-seropositive. Sequences were obtained from PBMCs. The J gene is TRBJ2-3, the V gene TRBV6-1, with a weak D call TRBD2 (6 bases). CDR3 sequence: CASRDPGTSTDTQYF. The CDR3 DNA reads TGTGCCAGCAGAGACCCGGGGACTAGCACAGATACGCAGTATTTT.